The TCR beta chain described here comes from a study of blood T cell repertoires in COVID-19 (dated by TCRdb to 2020 to 2021). With respect to the entire study: Collaborator samples came from the United States, Italy and Spain and covered acute and convalescent phases of COVID-19. HLA class I and class II types, where available, came from metadata supplied by the sample provider rather than from assay-based typing. Subjects who had been exposed to COVID-19, were actively infected with it, or had recovered from it provided the deeply sampled blood TCRbeta repertoires that made up the dataset. The samples were drawn from two sources: the first 160 participants of the ongoing ImmuneRACE study, and 1,254 subjects contributed by 6 global collaborators. A freely available public database, intended as a resource for researchers studying the immune response to SARS-CoV-2, is where the repertoires were released. The prospective study material was composed of cDNA or gDNA derived from T cells, B-cell-depleted T cells, or PBMCs. A de-identified subject ID, COVID-19 status, age in years and sex were almost always included in the sample metadata.

The immunoSEQ Assay, a bias-controlled multiplex PCR, was used to amplify TCRbeta CDR3 regions from genomic DNA. In the authors' own workflow: Within the assay, amplification of reference gene primers was used to estimate how many nucleated cells each sample contained. To quantify the absolute abundance of each unique TCRbeta CDR3 rearrangement, sequence reads were collapsed and filtered. Productive Simpson clonality was computed per sample as the square root of Simpson's diversity index over productive rearrangements. The immuneACCESS repertoire file appears here via TCRdb, limited to in-frame rearrangements. These files lack a portion of the clones; in checked studies, under half of the deficit traces to unresolved V genes, and the cause of the others is not known. D and trimming come from the DNA, and the V and J calls and clone size come from that table. The table for this sample lists around 190,000 clones; 70% to 90% of them were counted only once. The ten most abundant clones make up over 15% of the sample.

With respect to this clone: It has no known antigen specificity. It has no much larger one-base neighbor in the sample; base qualities were not kept.

The CDR3 covers 14 residues, taking in both the cysteine and the phenylalanine. The entry retains the CDR3 DNA only, 42 bases that are in frame from base 1. The trim is 4 bases for V and 12 bases for J, with a gap of 20 bases between the germline ends. The germline V gene specifies SGHRS as CDR1 and YFSETQ as CDR2. One collaborating source in Seattle enrolled patients while the patients were actively infected and followed the patients over time throughout the course of disease. Each collaborating institution followed its own protocols to collect whole blood in K2EDTA tubes. For TCRbeta analysis, collaborators shipped samples in one of three forms: frozen whole blood, isolated PBMCs, or DNA extracted from either of those sample types. Findings and caveats that apply to the study as a whole: Clinical and demographic metadata were provided uncurated, with the amount varying by source and participant.

The rearrangement combines TRBV5-1 with TRBJ2-1; perhaps TRBD2 is the D gene, with 6 bases matching. This receptor was obtained from a man aged 45-60 years with COVID-19, enrolled during active disease. Specimen: peripheral blood. CDR3 region: CASSGRTAGKAQFF. The DNA sequence is given as TGCGCCAGCAGCGGGAGGACGGCCGGGAAGGCGCAGTTCTTC.